The text below deals with one T cell receptor beta chain. The sample is drawn from a study of blood T cell repertoires in COVID-19. Repertoires were generated with immunoSEQ multiplex PCR, while TCRdb's copy carries only in-frame clones and drops some. The table includes 55,000 to 70,000 clones, roughly nine tenths detected once. V lost 6 bases and J lost 1; bases outside the gene matches: 5. Per germline, CDR1 KGHSH and CDR2 LQKENI. This CDR3 is built from 16 residues. The receptor comes from a woman between 65 and 79 years old with active COVID-19. The sequencing input was peripheral blood. This chain uses TRBV18 with TRBJ2-6, with 8 bases matching TRBD1. CDR3 loop: CASSKTGGSGANVLTF. CDR3 nucleotide sequence: TGTGCCAGCTCTAAAACAGGGGGTTCTGGGGCCAACGTCCTGACTTTC.